A selection of T cell receptor beta chains follows, all from one sample in a study of T cell repertoires in cytomegalovirus infection. A single record per CDR3 protein comes from TCRdb applying MiXCR to the reads. The table includes 560,000 or so distinct CDR3 sequences, approximately 17% detected once. The specimen sequenced was CD8+ T cells from PBMCs. The receptors come from a human donor in good health (CMV status not recorded). Some clones in this sample may be carry-over from other donors' samples. The CDR3 runs from the conserved cysteine through the conserved F or W. Fields, in order: J gene, D gene, V gene, clone size, CDR3 DNA, CDR3 protein. The D gene is left open where the match is weak. Not every row has a clone size; where given, it reads once, few, many or a size class.

TRBJ2-7 - TRBV29-1 few TGCAGCGTTGAAGGGGGGCGTAGGTACGAGCAGTACTTC CSVEGGRRYEQYF
TRBJ2-2 - TRBV5-6 few TGTGCCAGCAGCTTGGCCGGGATCACCGGGGAGCTGTTTTTT CASSLAGITGELFF
TRBJ2-1 - TRBV27 - TGTGCCAGCAGCCAGAGATCCTACGGTGAGCAGTTCTTC CASSQRSYGEQFF
TRBJ1-4 - TRBV4-1 few TGCGCCAGCAGCCAAGATCCGTCAGCTAATGAAAAACTGTTTTTT CASSQDPSANEKLFF
TRBJ2-1 - TRBV11-2 few TGTGCCAGCAGCGCAACCTCTAATGAGCAGTTCTTC CASSATSNEQFF
TRBJ2-1 - TRBV28 few TGTGCCAGCAGTTGGTACTCCTCCACGGCGAATGAGCAGTTCTTC CASSWYSSTANEQFF
TRBJ2-3 - TRBV5-1 few TGCGCCAGCAGCTGGAACACAGATACGCAGTATTTT CASSWNTDTQYF
TRBJ2-2 TRBD2 TRBV20-1 - TGCAGTGCTCTACTAGCGGGAGTAGTCACCGGGGAGCTGTTTTTT CSALLAGVVTGELFF
TRBJ2-2 TRBD2 TRBV19 few TGTGCCAGTGGAAGTAGCGGGAGGCCGAACACCGGGGAGCTGTTTTTT CASGSSGRPNTGELFF
TRBJ1-1 - TRBV7-6 many TGTGCCAGCAGCCCTTCTGGCGGGGGTACTGAAGCTTTCTTT CASSPSGGGTEAFF
TRBJ1-1 TRBD1 TRBV3-1 few TGTGCCAGCAGCAGCCGACAGGGGATCGAGGCTTTCTTT CASSSRQGIEAFF
TRBJ1-2 - TRBV28 few TGTGCCAGCAGTTTACAGGACAGCTTTTATGGCTACACCTTC CASSLQDSFYGYTF
TRBJ1-2 - TRBV20-1 few TGCAGTGCTAGAGATCTACGGGGGTCCCGTGGCTACACCTTC CSARDLRGSRGYTF
TRBJ2-1 TRBD2 TRBV7-6 many TGTGCCAGCAGCTTAGGGTCGGGGGGGCTCGAGGACAATGAGCAGTTCTTC CASSLGSGGLEDNEQFF
TRBJ2-5 TRBD2 TRBV27 few TGTGCCAGCAGTACCGGGACTAGCGGGGTACAAGAGACCCAGTACTTC CASSTGTSGVQETQYF
TRBJ2-1 - TRBV2 - TGTGCCACTACTAGGACGGGGGCCAAGGACAATGAGCAGTTCTTC CATTRTGAKDNEQFF
TRBJ2-2 TRBD1 TRBV9 few TGTGCCAGCAGCGTTCCTACCGGGACAGGGGCCACCGGGGAGCTGTTTTTT CASSVPTGTGATGELFF
TRBJ2-4 - TRBV7-8 many TGTGCCAGCAGCTCCGGGGCGTCCAAAAACATTCAGTACTTC CASSSGASKNIQYF
TRBJ1-2 TRBD1 TRBV7-8 many TGTGCCAGCAGCTCTGGGACAGGAGAAACCCACATATATGGCTACACCTTC CASSSGTGETHIYGYTF
TRBJ2-7 - TRBV7-9 many TGTGCCAGCAGCTGGGTTTCCTACGAGCAGTACTTC CASSWVSYEQYF
TRBJ2-3 - TRBV27 many TGTGCCAGCGGCGCCGGGGGGCGGGATACGCAGTATTTT CASGAGGRDTQYF
TRBJ2-7 TRBD1 TRBV6-5 - TGTGCCAGCAGTTACTCTAGCGGGACAGGGGGCTACGAGCAGTACTTC CASSYSSGTGGYEQYF
TRBJ1-2 - TRBV12-3/TRBV12-4 many TGTGCCAGCAGTTTAAGCCCAGGGAATCTGGATGGCTACACCTTC CASSLSPGNLDGYTF
TRBJ2-1 TRBD2 TRBV11-2 many TGTGCCAGCAGCTTGAACAGTGGACTAGCGGGCCAGCGGTCCCCCAATGAGCAGTTCTTC CASSLNSGLAGQRSPNEQFF
TRBJ1-2 TRBD1 TRBV12-3/TRBV12-4 few TGTGCCAGCAGTTTATCCGGTTGGGACAGAGCTAACTATGGCTACACCTTC CASSLSGWDRANYGYTF
TRBJ2-2 TRBD2 TRBV4-1 few TGCGCCAGCAGACCGGGGACTACCACCGGGGAGCTGTTTTTT CASRPGTTTGELFF
TRBJ2-1 - TRBV15 many TGTGCCACCAGCAGAGATCTAGGAGTGGATGAGCAGTTCTTC CATSRDLGVDEQFF
TRBJ1-2 TRBD1 TRBV14 - TGTGCCAGCAGCCAAGGCGGGACAGCCCGGAGGGATGGCTACACCTTC CASSQGGTARRDGYTF
TRBJ2-7 - TRBV7-3 many TGTGCCAGCAGCTTAGACAGCCTAAACGAGCAGTACTTC CASSLDSLNEQYF
TRBJ1-1 TRBD1 TRBV28 - TGTGCCAGCAGCCCACCAGTGGAGGGGGCCACTGAAGCTTTCTTT CASSPPVEGATEAFF
TRBJ2-7 TRBD1 TRBV9 - TGTGCCAGCAGCGTAGGACAGGGGGCGACCTACGAGCAGTACTTC CASSVGQGATYEQYF
TRBJ2-7 TRBD1 TRBV27 many TGTGCCAGCAGCTTTGGGACAGGGGGCTCCTACGAGCAGTACTTC CASSFGTGGSYEQYF
TRBJ1-1 - TRBV27 many TGTGCCAGCAGAGATAGAGGGGTCGAAGCTTTCTTT CASRDRGVEAFF
TRBJ1-2 - TRBV29-1 few TGCAGCGCTCGAGCGGTCGCACCTAAAGGCTACACCTTC CSARAVAPKGYTF
TRBJ1-1 TRBD1 TRBV27 - TGTGCCAGCAGTTTAAGGGGGACAGTGAACACTGAAGCTTTCTTT CASSLRGTVNTEAFF
TRBJ1-6 - TRBV27 - TGTGCCAGCAGTTTGGATATGAACTATAATTCACCCCTCCACTTT CASSLDMNYNSPLHF
TRBJ2-7 - TRBV7-9 many TGTGCCAGCGGGGTGGGCCTAACCTACGAGCAGTACTTC CASGVGLTYEQYF
TRBJ1-5 - TRBV7-2 many TGTGCCAGCAGCTCCGACGCGAGCCGGCAGCCCCAGCATTTT CASSSDASRQPQHF
TRBJ2-7 TRBD1 TRBV28 - TGTGCCAGCAGTTTATACGGGACAGGGGACATAACCTACGAGCAGTACTTC CASSLYGTGDITYEQYF
TRBJ1-1 - TRBV2 many TGTGCCAGCCCGGGGACACGGAACACTGAAGCTTTCTTT CASPGTRNTEAFF
TRBJ2-3 - TRBV6-1 many TGTGCCAGCAGTGACGGATGGGGCCTAGATACGCAGTATTTT CASSDGWGLDTQYF
TRBJ2-2 - TRBV24-1 few TGTGCCACCAGTGATTTGGAACAGGTTAACACCGGGGAGCTGTTTTTT CATSDLEQVNTGELFF
TRBJ2-7 - TRBV4-1 many TGCGCCAGCAGCCAAGGACAGGACTTCTTTGGGTACGAGCAGTACTTC CASSQGQDFFGYEQYF
TRBJ1-5 - TRBV27 - TGTGCCAGCAGTTTATACCCAACAGGAGCAGGTTGGCCCCAGCATTTT CASSLYPTGAGWPQHF
TRBJ2-7 TRBD1 TRBV2 many TGTGCCAGCAGAGTGCAAGGGACAGACTCCTACGAGCAGTACTTC CASRVQGTDSYEQYF
TRBJ1-5 - TRBV20-1 few TGCAGTGCTAGAGCTCTCCCCCTCGGTAGCAATCAGCCCCAGCATTTT CSARALPLGSNQPQHF
TRBJ2-6 - TRBV9 - TGTGCCAGCAGCCCTAGGGCTGGGGCCAACGTCCTGACTTTC CASSPRAGANVLTF
TRBJ1-2 - TRBV5-6 - TGTGCCAGCGGCTTGGGACGGACACCAGCTTCCAACTATGGCTACACCTTC CASGLGRTPASNYGYTF
TRBJ2-3 - TRBV2 many TGTGCCAGCAGCGCCTCGTCGGTAGGGCCTAGCACAGATACGCAGTATTTT CASSASSVGPSTDTQYF
TRBJ1-1 - TRBV11-1 once TGTGCCAGCAGCTTTATCAGGTACACTGAAGCTTTCTTT CASSFIRYTEAFF